The sequence of this TCR beta chain was determined in a study of T-cell memory formation after mild COVID-19. This clonotype was seen more than once but under ten times. What it binds is unknown. General study results and limits: The authors left the SARS-CoV-2 specificity of second-wave clones peaking on day 37 unconfirmed.

Germline loops: CDR1 LGHNA, CDR2 YSLEER. The ends were cut back, 5 bases at V and 6 bases at J, with 10 bases in the middle. The CDR3 is 13 residues long. TCRalpha and TCRbeta libraries used 5'RACE with constant-segment primers and UMIs. TCRdb reprocessed the 5' RACE reads via MiXCR and lists one record per CDR3 protein. The sample has hundreds of thousands of distinct CDR3 sequences, approximately 19% seen once. The sequenced material came from PBMCs or a T cell subset sorted from them (not recorded which). The chain uses TRBV4-3 and TRBJ2-2, with D hard to call. The receptor's source is a man between 18 and 29 years old who had mild COVID-19 (a few samples of this study predate the infection). Cell type and time point are not known. CDR3 region: CASSFRIAGELFF. The CDR3 DNA sequence: TGCGCCAGCAGCTTCCGGATTGCCGGGGAGCTGTTTTTT.